This TCR beta chain came from a study of blood T cell repertoires in COVID-19. Per the authors' pipeline: It was from reference gene primer amplification that nucleated cell counts were estimated. Profiled with immunoSEQ multiplex PCR; TCRdb holds only in-frame clones, not every one. For V, J and clone size, that table is used; D and trimming come from the DNA. The sample holds over 35,000 clones, roughly 85% seen once. This CDR3 comprises 15 residues. With 3 bases clipped from V and 14 bases from J, the junction kept 13 bases outside the gene matches. The germline V gene encodes CDR1 MNHEY and CDR2 SMNVEV (reference sequence).

The chain uses TRBV27 and TRBJ1-6; 7 nucleotides match TRBD1. Sequencing was done on a sample of peripheral blood. The sequence was obtained from a human donor in a cohort sampled during active COVID-19. CDR3 in amino acids: CASSFLQGKTVALHF. As DNA, the CDR3 is TGTGCCAGCAGTTTTTTACAGGGGAAAACAGTGGCCCTCCACTTT.